These 27 T cell receptor beta chains came from one sample sequenced in a study of Graves' ophthalmopathy and Graves' hyperthyroidism. Amplifying from RNA transcripts, the study obtained TCR beta CDR3 regions. Second-round multiplex PCR came after a first-round RT-PCR that employed HTBI primers. TCRdb redid the calling of the multiplex PCR reads with MiXCR, one entry per CDR3 protein. This table holds about 370,000 distinct CDR3 sequences, around 19% found once. Sequencing used peripheral blood. Receptors were obtained from a woman between 18 and 30 years old with Graves' ophthalmopathy.

This clonotype was observed at least ten times. The rearrangement joins TRBV19 to TRBJ1-1, with D maybe TRBD1 (5 bases). V lost 3 bases to trimming and J lost 4 bases, with 15 bases between them. Germline assignment: CDR1 LNHDA and CDR2 SQIVND (reference sequence). The CDR3 contains 15 residues. The CDR3 here is CASSIGQGISTEAFF. The CDR3 DNA reads as TGTGCCAGTAGTATCGGGCAGGGAATAAGCACTGAAGCTTTCTTT.

The table lists this clonotype with a few counts. The V gene is TRBV7-2, the J gene TRBJ1-2; 7 positions match TRBD1. The CDR3 sequence is 15 residues long. Germline CDR1 reads SGHTA; CDR2 reads FQGNSA. Germline trimming cut 5 bases from V and 5 bases from J; bases unmatched to any gene: 11. The CDR3 here is CASSNTRGTGYGYTF. The CDR3 nucleotides read TGTGCCAGCAGCAATACCAGGGGGACCGGTTATGGCTACACCTTC.

The chain recombines TRBV30 with TRBJ2-7; TRBD2 aligns across 8 bases. From germline, CDR1 is GTSNPN and CDR2 SVGIG (reference sequence). The CDR3 has 12 residues. CDR3 loop: CAYGGASYEQYF. The CDR3, as DNA: TGTGCTTACGGGGGGGCTTCCTACGAGCAGTACTTC.

This chain uses TRBV9 with TRBJ1-5; 8 nucleotides align to TRBD1. With 0 bases clipped from V and 7 bases from J, the junction kept 6 bases outside the gene matches. There are 15 residues in the CDR3. Germline-derived CDR1 and CDR2 are SGDLS and YYNGEE. The CDR3, as DNA: TGTGCCAGCAGCGTAGAACCAGGGGGCCACCAGCCCCAGCATTTT. Amino acid sequence: CASSVEPGGHQPQHF.

This clonotype came up many times. The CDR3 coding sequence is TGTGCCAGCAGTTTAGAGGTGGGGCCAGGGAGAAACACCATATATTTT. Protein product: CASSLEVGPGRNTIYF. The rearrangement joins TRBV12-3 or TRBV12-4 to TRBJ1-3, with D perhaps matching TRBD1 (5 bases). V was shortened by 1 base and J by 5 bases, with 15 bases between the two germline ends. The CDR3 spans 16 residues.

This clonotype was observed a few times. V gene TRBV7-2 combines with J gene TRBJ2-7; no firm D call. The V end was cut by 0 bases, the J end by 2 bases, with 11 bases between. Germline V CDR1 and CDR2: SGHTA, FQGNSA. The CDR3 is 15 amino acids. This chain's CDR3 is CASSLAADGPYEQYF. The CDR3 region has the DNA TGTGCCAGCAGCTTAGCGGCAGACGGGCCCTACGAGCAGTACTTC. Based on the CDR3 plus reference TRBV7-2 and TRBJ2-7, the full variable domain is GAGVSQSPSNKVTEKGKDVELRCDPISGHTALYWYRQSLGQGLEFLIYFQGNSAPDKSGLPSDRFSAERTGGSVSTLTIQRTQQEDSAVYLCASSLAADGPYEQYFGPGTRLTVT.

This rearrangement joins TRBV6-2 or TRBV6-3 to TRBJ2-7; 7 bases are shared with TRBD2. CDR3 length: 15 residues. The V segment lost 5 bases and the J segment 0 bases; nucleotides outside the gene matches: 7. CDR1 is MNHEY, CDR2 SVGEGT, per germline. The CDR3 sequence is CASSQRGPNSYEQYF. The CDR3 DNA reads TGTGCCAGCAGTCAGCGGGGACCGAACTCCTACGAGCAGTACTTC.

This clonotype was counted many times. The chain joins TRBV19 to TRBJ1-5, with D tentatively TRBD1 (5 bases). The V and J ends lost 3 bases and 5 bases respectively, with 8 bases between them. This CDR3 region has 13 residues. The V gene's germline CDR1 is LNHDA and CDR2 SQIVND (reference sequence). The CDR3 loop reads CASSIRDDQPQHF. CDR3 bases: TGTGCCAGTAGTATTAGGGACGATCAGCCCCAGCATTTT.

V gene TRBV28 combines with J gene TRBJ1-2; the D is unclear. The CDR3 is 13 amino acids. V was pared by 3 bases and J by 4 bases, with 9 bases between. Germline lookup yields CDR1 MDHEN and CDR2 SYDVKM. CDR3 sequence reads: CASSFPHTYGYTF. DNA for the CDR3: TGTGCCAGCAGTTTCCCCCACACCTATGGCTACACCTTC.

In its sample, this clonotype was seen many times. The CDR3 DNA sequence: TGTGCCAGCAGCTTAGCGAAGGGGGGATGGCGGAACGGGGAGACCCAGTACTTC. Translating it yields CASSLAKGGWRNGETQYF. The chain combines TRBV11-1 with TRBJ2-5; D tentatively fits TRBD1 or TRBD2 (6 bases each). Germline V gene data show CDR1 as SGHAT and CDR2 as FQDESV (reference sequence). This CDR3 is 18 amino acids long. Between the trimmed V and J ends, which lost 0 bases and 5 bases, there was a span of 22 bases. Using reference TRBV11-1 and TRBJ2-5 for the parts outside the CDR3, the full variable domain is EAEVAQSPRYKITEKSQAVAFWCDPISGHATLYWYRQILGQGPELLVQFQDESVVDDSQLPKDRFSAERLKGVDSTLKIQPAELGDSAMYLCASSLAKGGWRNGETQYFGPGTRLLVL.

V gene TRBV28 combines with J gene TRBJ2-5; possible D gene TRBD1, 6 bases. Germline V gene data show CDR1 as MDHEN and CDR2 as SYDVKM. This CDR3 spans 14 amino acids. V was clipped by 5 bases and J by 2 bases, with 12 bases between them. Here the CDR3 reads CASSRTVLQETQYF. For the CDR3, the DNA is TGTGCCAGCAGTAGGACAGTCCTGCAAGAGACCCAGTACTTC. The full variable domain, in which reference TRBV28 and TRBJ2-5 provide the parts outside the CDR3, is DVKVTQSSRYLVKRTGEKVFLECVQDMDHENMFWYRQDPGLGLRLIYFSYDVKMKEKGDIPEGYSVSREKKERFSLILESASTNQTSMYLCASSRTVLQETQYFGPGTRLLVL.

This clonotype was observed at least ten times. The CDR3 reads CATISPGLSHGYTF. The CDR3 DNA is TGTGCCACAATAAGCCCGGGACTCTCCCACGGCTACACCTTC. This sequence joins TRBV6-1 and TRBJ1-2, with D possibly being TRBD1 (5 bases). This CDR3 has 14 amino acids. V lost 10 bases, J lost 8 bases, and 23 bases lay in between. Germline V gene data show CDR1 as MNHNS and CDR2 as SASEGT.

This clonotype was detected ten times or more. The DNA of the CDR3 is TGCGCCAGCAGTGCTGCGGGGGACAGGGGAAGGACTGAAGCTTTCTTT. This gives the protein CASSAAGDRGRTEAFF. The chain combines TRBV10-1 with TRBJ1-1; TRBD1 agrees at 10 bases. Germline V gives CDR1 WNHNN, CDR2 SYGVQD (reference sequence). Germline trimming cut 4 bases from V and 5 bases from J; bases unmatched to any gene: 10. The CDR3 contains 16 residues.

This clonotype was detected many times. The J gene is TRBJ2-5, the V gene TRBV12-3 or TRBV12-4; TRBD1 aligns across 7 bases. The junction had 7 bases not matched to a gene; V was cut back by 6 bases and J by 3 bases. The CDR3 loop spans 14 amino acids. The CDR3 sequence is CASSGRDRKETQYF. Written as DNA, the CDR3 is TGTGCCAGCAGCGGCCGGGACAGAAAAGAGACCCAGTACTTC.

This clonotype came up many times. The CDR3 spells CASSYWGEPSQPQHF. For the CDR3, the DNA is TGTGCCAGCAGTTACTGGGGAGAGCCCAGCCAGCCCCAGCATTTT. The genes are TRBV6-2 or TRBV6-3 and TRBJ1-5, with unresolved D. V was pared by 1 base and J by 7 bases, with 14 bases between. The CDR3 is 15 residues long. Germline V CDR1 and CDR2: MNHEY, SVGEGT.

This clonotype was recorded at least ten times. This chain links TRBV9 with TRBJ1-6; no definite D call. Germline V gene data show CDR1 as SGDLS and CDR2 as YYNGEE. The V and J ends lost 3 bases and 10 bases respectively, with 11 bases between them. The CDR3 spans 13 residues. The CDR3 DNA reads as TGTGCCAGCAGCGCCAGGACTGGCTCACCCCTCCACTTT. It specifies CASSARTGSPLHF.

This clonotype was picked up many times. CDR3 DNA: TGTGCCAGCAGTGACTCGTCCCTGAACACTGAAGCTTTCTTT. Protein product: CASSDSSLNTEAFF. V usage is TRBV6-4 and J usage is TRBJ1-1; D call uncertain. This CDR3 has 14 amino acids. With 0 bases removed from V and 0 bases from J, the gap between germline ends came to 5 bases. In germline, CDR1 is MRHNA, CDR2 SNTAGT.

This clonotype has ten or more counts. This sequence joins TRBV6-5 and TRBJ1-3; D is unclear. CDR3 length: 15 residues. V was shortened by 5 bases and J by 0 bases, with 11 bases between the two germline ends. Germline V gene data show CDR1 as MNHEY and CDR2 as SVGAGI. The CDR3 DNA reads as TGTGCCAGCAGTCTTGACTCGAGCTCTGGAAACACCATATATTTT. Its translation: CASSLDSSSGNTIYF.

This clonotype showed up just a few times. This chain connects TRBV6-5 to TRBJ1-5, with D tentatively TRBD1 (5 bases). The length of the CDR3 is 15 residues. Trimming removed 2 bases at V and 1 base at J, with 9 bases between. Germline assignment: CDR1 MNHEY and CDR2 SVGAGI. The CDR3 DNA reads as TGTGCCAGCAGTTACGCAGGGCTGAGCAATCAGCCCCAGCATTTT. It codes for CASSYAGLSNQPQHF.

The sample holds many counts of this clonotype. The V gene is TRBV30, the J gene TRBJ1-1; TRBD1 matches 7 bases. This CDR3 has 13 residues. Losses at the gene ends were 8 bases for V and 1 base for J; bases not matched to a gene: 7. Germline V gene sequence: CDR1 GTSNPN, CDR2 SVGIG (reference sequence). The CDR3 sequence: CARANRGNTEAFF. DNA for the CDR3: TGTGCCCGAGCGAACAGGGGGAACACTGAAGCTTTCTTT.

The CDR3 region is CASSEGGAANYGYTF. The CDR3 bases are TGTGCCAGCAGTGAAGGCGGGGCCGCTAACTATGGCTACACCTTC. The V gene is TRBV25-1, the J gene TRBJ1-2; D perhaps matches TRBD1 (5 bases). The CDR3 is 15 amino acids. Per the germline V gene, CDR1 is MGHDK and CDR2 is SYGVNS. V lost 2 bases to trimming and J lost 0 bases, with 10 bases between them.

This clonotype was counted at least ten times. V is TRBV15 and J is TRBJ1-1; TRBD1 is a possible D gene (5 bases). From germline, CDR1 is LNHNV and CDR2 YYDKDF (reference sequence). Trimming removed 5 bases from V and 0 bases from J, with 13 bases in between. The CDR3 sequence is 15 residues long. The CDR3 DNA is TGTGCCACCAGCGCCCGGGGCCTTCTGAACACTGAAGCTTTCTTT. This sequence encodes CATSARGLLNTEAFF.

In its sample, this clonotype was seen many times. The genes are TRBV7-2 and TRBJ2-5; D is uncertain. Germline lookup yields CDR1 SGHTA and CDR2 FQGNSA. The CDR3 length is 12 residues. V gave up 5 bases and J gave up 5 bases, with 9 bases separating them. The CDR3 reads CASSHTWETQYF. The DNA for the CDR3 is TGTGCCAGCAGCCATACCTGGGAGACCCAGTACTTC.

This clonotype was counted many times. The chain links TRBV19 to TRBJ1-2; no reliable D call. The germline CDR1 and CDR2 sequences are LNHDA and SQIVND (reference sequence). Trimming pared 6 bases from V and 8 bases from J, leaving 16 bases between. The CDR3 covers 13 residues. In DNA, the CDR3 is TGTGCCAGTAGATACCTGGGAGGGAGCGGCTACACCTTC. It yields the protein CASRYLGGSGYTF.

This clonotype occurred many times. The V gene is TRBV6-1, the J gene TRBJ2-7; D ambiguous. V lost 5 bases, J lost 6 bases, and 5 bases lay in between. CDR1 is MNHNS, CDR2 SASEGT, per germline. The CDR3 contains 10 residues. CDR3 sequence: CASSRIEQYF. Here the CDR3 DNA reads TGTGCCAGCAGTCGTATCGAGCAGTACTTC.

In its sample, this clonotype was seen once. The chain couples TRBV7-2 to TRBJ2-5; the D is unclear. This CDR3 contains 16 residues. Trimming shortened V by 8 bases and J by 0 bases, and 19 bases separated the two germline ends. Germline CDR1 and CDR2: SGHTA and FQGNSA. CDR3 loop: CASQLTLGLYQETQYF. The CDR3 region has the DNA TGTGCCAGCCAGCTAACATTGGGATTGTACCAAGAGACCCAGTACTTC.

This clonotype was observed at least ten times. This rearrangement joins TRBV28 to TRBJ1-5; TRBD1 agrees at 11 bases. Losses at the gene ends were 4 bases for V and 7 bases for J; bases not matched to a gene: 6. The CDR3 has 15 amino acids. The germline CDR1 and CDR2 sequences are MDHEN and SYDVKM. DNA for the CDR3: TGTGCCAGCAGTTCGGGACAGGGGGTTCGCCAGCCCCAGCATTTT. This translates into CASSSGQGVRQPQHF.